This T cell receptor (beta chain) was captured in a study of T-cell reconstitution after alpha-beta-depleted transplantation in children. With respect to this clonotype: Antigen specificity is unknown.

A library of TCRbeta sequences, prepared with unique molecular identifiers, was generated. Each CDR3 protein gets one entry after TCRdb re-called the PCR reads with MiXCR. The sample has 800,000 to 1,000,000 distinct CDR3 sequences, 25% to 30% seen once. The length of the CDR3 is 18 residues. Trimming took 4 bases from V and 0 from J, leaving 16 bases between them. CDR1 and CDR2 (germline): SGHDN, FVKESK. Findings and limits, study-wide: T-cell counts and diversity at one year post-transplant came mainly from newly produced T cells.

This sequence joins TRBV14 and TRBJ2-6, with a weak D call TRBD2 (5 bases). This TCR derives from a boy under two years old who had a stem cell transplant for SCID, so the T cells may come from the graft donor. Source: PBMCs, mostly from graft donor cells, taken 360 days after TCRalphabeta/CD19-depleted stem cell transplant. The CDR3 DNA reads TGTGCCAGCAGCCGCACTCCTAAAACTAGCTCTGGGGCCAACGTCCTGACTTTC. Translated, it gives CASSRTPKTSSGANVLTF. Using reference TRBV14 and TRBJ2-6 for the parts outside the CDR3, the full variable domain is EAGVTQFPSHSVIEKGQTVTLRCDPISGHDNLYWYRRVMGKEIKFLLHFVKESKQDESGMPNNRFLAERTGGTYSTLKVQPAELEDSGVYFCASSRTPKTSSGANVLTFGAGSRLTVL.